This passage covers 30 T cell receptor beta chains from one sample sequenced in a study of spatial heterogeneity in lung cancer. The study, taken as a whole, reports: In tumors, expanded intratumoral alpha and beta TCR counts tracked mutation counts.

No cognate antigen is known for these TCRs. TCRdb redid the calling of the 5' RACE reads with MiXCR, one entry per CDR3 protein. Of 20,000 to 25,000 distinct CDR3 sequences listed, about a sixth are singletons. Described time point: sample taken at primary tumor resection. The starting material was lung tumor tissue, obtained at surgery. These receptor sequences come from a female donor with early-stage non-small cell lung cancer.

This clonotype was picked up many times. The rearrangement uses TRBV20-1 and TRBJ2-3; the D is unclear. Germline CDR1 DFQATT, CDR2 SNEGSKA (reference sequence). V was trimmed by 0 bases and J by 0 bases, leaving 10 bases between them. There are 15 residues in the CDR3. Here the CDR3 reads CSARERLLSTDTQYF. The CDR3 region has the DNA TGCAGTGCTAGAGAGCGGCTCCTCAGCACAGATACGCAGTATTTT.

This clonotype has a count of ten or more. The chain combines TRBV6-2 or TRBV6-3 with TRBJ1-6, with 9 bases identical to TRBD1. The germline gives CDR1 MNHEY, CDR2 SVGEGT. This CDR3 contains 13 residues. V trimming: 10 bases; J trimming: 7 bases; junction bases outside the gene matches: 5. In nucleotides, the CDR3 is TGTGCCATCCGAGGACAGGGGAATTCACCCCTCCACTTT. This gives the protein CAIRGQGNSPLHF.

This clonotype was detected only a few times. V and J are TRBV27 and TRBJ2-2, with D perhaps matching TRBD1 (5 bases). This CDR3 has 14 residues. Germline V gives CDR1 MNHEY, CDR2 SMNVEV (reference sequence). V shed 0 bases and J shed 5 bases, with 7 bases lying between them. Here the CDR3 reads CASSLSAGTGELFF. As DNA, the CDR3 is TGTGCCAGCAGTTTATCGGCAGGGACCGGGGAGCTGTTTTTT.

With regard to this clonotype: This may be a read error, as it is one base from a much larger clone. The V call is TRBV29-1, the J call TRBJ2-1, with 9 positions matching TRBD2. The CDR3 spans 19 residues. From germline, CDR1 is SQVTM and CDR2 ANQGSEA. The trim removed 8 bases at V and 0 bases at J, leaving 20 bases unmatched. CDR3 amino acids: CSSACTISSGAGSYNEQFF. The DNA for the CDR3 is TGCAGCTCTGCCTGCACTATTTCTAGCGGGGCGGGCTCCTACAATGAGCAGTTCTTC.

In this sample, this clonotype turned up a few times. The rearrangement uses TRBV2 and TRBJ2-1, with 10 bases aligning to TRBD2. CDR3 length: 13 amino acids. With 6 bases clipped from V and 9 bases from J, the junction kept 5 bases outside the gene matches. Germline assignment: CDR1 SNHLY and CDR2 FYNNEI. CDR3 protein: CASSPSGRSEQFF. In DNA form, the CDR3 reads TGTGCCAGCAGCCCTAGCGGGAGATCTGAGCAGTTCTTC.

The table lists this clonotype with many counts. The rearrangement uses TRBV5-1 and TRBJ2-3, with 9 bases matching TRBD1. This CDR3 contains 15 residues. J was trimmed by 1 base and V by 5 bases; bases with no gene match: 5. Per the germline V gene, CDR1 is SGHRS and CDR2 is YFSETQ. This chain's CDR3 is CASSGQGSRTDTQYF. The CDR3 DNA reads TGCGCCAGCAGTGGACAGGGGTCTCGCACAGATACGCAGTATTTT.

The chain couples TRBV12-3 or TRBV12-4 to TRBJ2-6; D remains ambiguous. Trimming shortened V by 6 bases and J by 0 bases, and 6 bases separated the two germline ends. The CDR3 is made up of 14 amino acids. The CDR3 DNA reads TGTGCCAGCAGATCTAGCTCTGGGGCCAACGTCCTGACTTTC. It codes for CASRSSSGANVLTF.

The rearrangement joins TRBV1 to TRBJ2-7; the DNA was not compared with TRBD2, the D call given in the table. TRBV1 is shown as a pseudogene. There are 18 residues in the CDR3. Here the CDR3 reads CTSRPGTSGKWSSYEQYF. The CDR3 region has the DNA TGCACCAGCAGGCCCGGGACTAGCGGGAAATGGAGCTCCTACGAGCAGTACTTC.

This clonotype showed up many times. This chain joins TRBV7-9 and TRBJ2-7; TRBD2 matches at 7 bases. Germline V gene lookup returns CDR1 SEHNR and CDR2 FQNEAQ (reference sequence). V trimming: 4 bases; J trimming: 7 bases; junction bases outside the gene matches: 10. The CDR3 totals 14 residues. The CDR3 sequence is CASSSLQGAGEQYF. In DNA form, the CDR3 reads TGTGCCAGCAGCTCACTCCAAGGAGCGGGAGAGCAGTACTTC.

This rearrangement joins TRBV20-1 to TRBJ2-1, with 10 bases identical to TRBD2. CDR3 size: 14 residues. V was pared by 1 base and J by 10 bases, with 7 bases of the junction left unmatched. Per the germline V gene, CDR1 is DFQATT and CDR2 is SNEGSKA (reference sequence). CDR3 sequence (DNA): TGCAGTGCTAGAGGGCGGTTAGCGGGAGGAGAGCAGTTCTTC. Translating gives CSARGRLAGGEQFF.

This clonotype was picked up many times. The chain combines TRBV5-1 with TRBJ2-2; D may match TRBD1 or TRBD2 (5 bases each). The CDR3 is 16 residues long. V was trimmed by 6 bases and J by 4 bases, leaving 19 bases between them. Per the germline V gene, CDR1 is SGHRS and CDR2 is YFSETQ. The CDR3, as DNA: TGCGCCAGCAAAAATACCGGGACCTCAGGCACCGGGGAGCTGTTTTTT. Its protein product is CASKNTGTSGTGELFF.

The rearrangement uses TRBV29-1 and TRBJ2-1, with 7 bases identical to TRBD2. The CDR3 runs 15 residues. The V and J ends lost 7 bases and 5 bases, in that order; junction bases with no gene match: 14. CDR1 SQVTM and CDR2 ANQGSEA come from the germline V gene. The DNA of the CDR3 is TGCAGCGGGTACTCTGGCGGGAGCTCACACAATGAGCAGTTCTTC. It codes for CSGYSGGSSHNEQFF.

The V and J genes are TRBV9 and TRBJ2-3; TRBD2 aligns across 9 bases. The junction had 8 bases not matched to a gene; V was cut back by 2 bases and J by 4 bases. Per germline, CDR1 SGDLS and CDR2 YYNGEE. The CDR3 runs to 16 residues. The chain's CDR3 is CASSVFIAGEADTQYF. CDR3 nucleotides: TGTGCCAGCAGCGTCTTTATAGCGGGAGAGGCAGATACGCAGTATTTT.

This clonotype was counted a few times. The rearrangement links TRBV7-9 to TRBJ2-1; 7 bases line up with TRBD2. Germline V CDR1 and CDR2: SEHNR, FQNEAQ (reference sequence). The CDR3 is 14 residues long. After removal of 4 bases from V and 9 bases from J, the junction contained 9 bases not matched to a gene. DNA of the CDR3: TGTGCCAGCAGCTCTAGGACTAGTTGGACTGAGCAGTTCTTC. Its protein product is CASSSRTSWTEQFF.

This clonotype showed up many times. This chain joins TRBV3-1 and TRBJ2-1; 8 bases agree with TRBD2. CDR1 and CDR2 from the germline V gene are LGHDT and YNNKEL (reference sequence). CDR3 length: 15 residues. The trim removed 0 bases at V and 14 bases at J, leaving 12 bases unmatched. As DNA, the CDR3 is TGTGCCAGCAGCCAAGATGATGCGGGACTAGTGACCAAGTTCTTC. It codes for CASSQDDAGLVTKFF.

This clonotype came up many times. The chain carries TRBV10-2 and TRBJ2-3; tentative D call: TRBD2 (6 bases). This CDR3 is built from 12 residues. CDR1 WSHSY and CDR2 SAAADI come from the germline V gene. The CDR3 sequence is CSTRGGRDTQYF. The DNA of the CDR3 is TGCTCCACCCGGGGTGGGAGGGATACGCAGTATTTT.

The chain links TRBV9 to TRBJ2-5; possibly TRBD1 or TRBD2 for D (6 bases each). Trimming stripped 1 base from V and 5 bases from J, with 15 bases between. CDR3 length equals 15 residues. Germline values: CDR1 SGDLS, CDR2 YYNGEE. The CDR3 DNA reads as TGTGCCAGCAGCGTACAGGCGGAAGGGGGGGAGACCCAGTACTTC. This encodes CASSVQAEGGETQYF.

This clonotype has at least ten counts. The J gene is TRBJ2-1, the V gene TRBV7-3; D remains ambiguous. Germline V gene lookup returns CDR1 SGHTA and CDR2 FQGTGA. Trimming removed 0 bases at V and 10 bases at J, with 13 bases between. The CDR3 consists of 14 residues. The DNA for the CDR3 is TGTGCCAGCAGCTTAACTTTGCAGTCCGGGGAGCAGTTCTTC. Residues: CASSLTLQSGEQFF.

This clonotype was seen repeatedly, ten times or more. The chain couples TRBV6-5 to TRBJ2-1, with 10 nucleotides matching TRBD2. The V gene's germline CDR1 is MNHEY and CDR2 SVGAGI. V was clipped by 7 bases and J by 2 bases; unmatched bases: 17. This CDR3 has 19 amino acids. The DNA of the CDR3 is TGTGCCAGCATGTTCCGGGACCCACTAGCGGGAAGGCCCTACAATGAGCAGTTCTTC. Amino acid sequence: CASMFRDPLAGRPYNEQFF.

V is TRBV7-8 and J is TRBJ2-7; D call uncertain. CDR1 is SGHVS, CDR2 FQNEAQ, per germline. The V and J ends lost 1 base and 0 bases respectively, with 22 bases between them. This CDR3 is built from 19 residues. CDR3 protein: CASSLEGRSAASSSYEQYF. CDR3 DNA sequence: TGTGCCAGCAGCTTAGAAGGACGATCGGCGGCATCGAGCTCCTACGAGCAGTACTTC.

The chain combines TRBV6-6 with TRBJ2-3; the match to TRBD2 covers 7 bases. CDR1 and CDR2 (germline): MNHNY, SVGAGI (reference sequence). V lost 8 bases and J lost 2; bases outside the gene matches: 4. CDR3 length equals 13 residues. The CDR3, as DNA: TGTGCCAGCGGGGGGGGATCCACAGATACGCAGTATTTT. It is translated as CASGGGSTDTQYF.

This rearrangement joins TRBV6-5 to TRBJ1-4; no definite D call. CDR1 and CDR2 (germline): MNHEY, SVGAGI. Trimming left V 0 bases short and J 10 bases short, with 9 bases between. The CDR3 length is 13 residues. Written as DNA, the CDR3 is TGTGCCAGCAGTTACTCGTCCGGCGGAAAACTGTTTTTT. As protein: CASSYSSGGKLFF.

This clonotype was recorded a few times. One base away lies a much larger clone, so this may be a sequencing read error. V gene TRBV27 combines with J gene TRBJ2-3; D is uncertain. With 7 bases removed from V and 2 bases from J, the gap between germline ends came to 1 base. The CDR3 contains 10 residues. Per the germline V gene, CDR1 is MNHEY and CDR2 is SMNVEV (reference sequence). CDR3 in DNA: TGTGCCAGCACCACAGATACGCAGTATTTT. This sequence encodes CASTTDTQYF.

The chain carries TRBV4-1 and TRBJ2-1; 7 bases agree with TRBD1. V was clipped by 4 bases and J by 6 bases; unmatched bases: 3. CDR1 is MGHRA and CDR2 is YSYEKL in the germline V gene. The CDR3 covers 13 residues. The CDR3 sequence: CASSRDRVNEQFF. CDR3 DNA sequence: TGCGCCAGCAGCCGAGACAGGGTCAATGAGCAGTTCTTC.

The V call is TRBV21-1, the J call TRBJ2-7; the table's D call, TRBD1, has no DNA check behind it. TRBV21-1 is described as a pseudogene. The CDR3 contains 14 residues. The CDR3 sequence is CASSTQGKNYEQYF. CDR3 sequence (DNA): TGTGCCAGCAGCACTCAGGGGAAGAACTACGAGCAGTACTTC.

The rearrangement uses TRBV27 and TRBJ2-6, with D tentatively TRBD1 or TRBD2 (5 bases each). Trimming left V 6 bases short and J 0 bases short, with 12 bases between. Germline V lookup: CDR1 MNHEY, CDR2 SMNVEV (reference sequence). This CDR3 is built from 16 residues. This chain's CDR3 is CASRRGDFSGANVLTF. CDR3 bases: TGTGCCAGCAGGAGGGGAGATTTCTCTGGGGCCAACGTCCTGACTTTC.

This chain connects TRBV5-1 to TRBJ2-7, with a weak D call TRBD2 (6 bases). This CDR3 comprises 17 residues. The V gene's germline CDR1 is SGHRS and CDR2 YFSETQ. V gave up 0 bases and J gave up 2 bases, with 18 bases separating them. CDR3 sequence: CASSLVSGRPGAYEQYF. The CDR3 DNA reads TGCGCCAGCAGCTTGGTAAGCGGGCGCCCAGGCGCCTACGAGCAGTACTTC.

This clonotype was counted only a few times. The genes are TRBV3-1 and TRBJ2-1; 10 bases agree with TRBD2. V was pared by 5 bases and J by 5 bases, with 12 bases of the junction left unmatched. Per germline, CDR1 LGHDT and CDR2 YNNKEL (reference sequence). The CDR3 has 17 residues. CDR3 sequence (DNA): TGTGCCAGCAGCTTTCCCCGGACTAGCGGACAAAACAATGAGCAGTTCTTC. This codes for CASSFPRTSGQNNEQFF.

As DNA, the CDR3 is TGTGCCAGCAGCCAAGGGGCCCATGAGCAGTTCTTC. This codes for CASSQGAHEQFF. This chain joins TRBV14 and TRBJ2-1; no clear D gene. CDR1 is SGHDN, CDR2 FVKESK, per germline. CDR3 length: 12 amino acids. The V end lost 1 base, the J end lost 8 bases, and 6 bases lay between the germline ends.

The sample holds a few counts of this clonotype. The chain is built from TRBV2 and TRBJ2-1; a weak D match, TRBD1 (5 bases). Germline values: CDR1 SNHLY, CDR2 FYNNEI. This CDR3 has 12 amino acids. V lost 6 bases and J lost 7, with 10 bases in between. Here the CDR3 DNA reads TGTGCCAGCAGGGCAGGGTTTAATGAGCAGTTCTTC. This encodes CASRAGFNEQFF.